These 25 T cell receptor beta chains were all obtained from the same sample, sequenced in a study of T cell responses to AZD1222 COVID-19 vaccine. Profiled with immunoSEQ multiplex PCR; TCRdb holds only in-frame clones, not every one. Of 56,000 or so clones in the sample, 80% to 90% were seen once. The material sequenced was peripheral blood, taken on day 0 of AZD1222 vaccination. These receptors all come from an adult in good health.

In this sample, this clone turned up once. The chain carries TRBV2 and TRBJ2-5; 10 bases align to TRBD2. This CDR3 region has 15 residues. The germline V gene has CDR1 SNHLY and CDR2 FYNNEI. After removal of 5 bases from V and 2 bases from J, the junction contained 5 bases not matched to a gene. This chain's CDR3 is CASSKGLAAQETQYF. CDR3 nucleotide sequence: TGTGCCAGCAGTAAAGGACTAGCGGCACAAGAGACCCAGTACTTC. Supplemented by reference TRBV2 and TRBJ2-5, the full variable domain reads EPEVTQTPSHQVTQMGQEVILRCVPISNHLYFYWYRQILGQKVEFLVSFYNNEISEKSEIFDDQFSVERPDGSNFTLKIRSTKLEDSAMYFCASSKGLAAQETQYFGPGTRLLVL.

CDR3 sequence (DNA): TGTGCCAGCAGTAGCCTCGGGGCGGGAGGGGGCACCGGGGAGCTGTTTTTT. Protein: CASSSLGAGGGTGELFF. The rearrangement uses TRBV27 and TRBJ2-2, with TRBD2 identical over 9 bases. The CDR3 is 17 residues long. Looked up from germline, CDR1 is MNHEY and CDR2 is SMNVEV (reference sequence). Trimming cost V 5 bases and J 4 bases; bases outside gene matches: 11.

The chain links TRBV3-1 (or the pseudogene TRBV3-2) to TRBJ1-2; TRBD1 aligns across 9 bases. CDR1 is LGHDT and CDR2 is YNNKEL in the germline V gene (reference sequence). The junction had 7 bases not matched to a gene; V was cut back by 2 bases and J by 3 bases. CDR3 length: 16 amino acids. The CDR3 loop reads CASSQPGTGWDYGYTF. The DNA of the CDR3 is TGTGCCAGCAGCCAACCCGGGACAGGGTGGGACTATGGCTACACCTTC.

The chain carries TRBV5-6 and TRBJ2-2; D gene uncertain. Germline CDR1 and CDR2: SGHDT and YYEEEE. There are 15 residues in the CDR3. Trimming shortened V by 4 bases and J by 4 bases, and 14 bases separated the two germline ends. As DNA, the CDR3 is TGTGCCAGCAGCCGCGCCCCCGACTTCACCGGGGAGCTGTTTTTT. Encoded protein: CASSRAPDFTGELFF.

This chain connects TRBV6-5 to TRBJ2-3; D is possibly TRBD1 or TRBD2 (5 bases each). V was cut by 2 bases and J by 5 bases, with 8 bases left in between. Germline assignment: CDR1 MNHEY and CDR2 SVGAGI. The CDR3 is made up of 13 amino acids. CDR3 in amino acids: CASSYERGDTQYF. DNA for the CDR3: TGTGCCAGCAGTTACGAGAGGGGAGATACGCAGTATTTT.

The chain combines TRBV19 with TRBJ1-1; TRBD1 aligns across 8 bases. The CDR3 sequence is 13 residues long. Germline V gene lookup returns CDR1 LNHDA and CDR2 SQIVND (reference sequence). The V segment lost 7 bases and the J segment 6 bases; nucleotides outside the gene matches: 7. Here the CDR3 reads CASNGQGIAEAFF. CDR3 in DNA: TGTGCCAGTAATGGACAGGGAATTGCTGAAGCTTTCTTT.

V gene TRBV19 combines with J gene TRBJ1-2, with D unclear. V was cut by 3 bases and J by 3 bases, with 8 bases left in between. Germline V lookup: CDR1 LNHDA, CDR2 SQIVND (reference sequence). CDR3 size: 13 residues. The CDR3 here is CASSIYGHYGYTF. CDR3 sequence (DNA): TGTGCCAGTAGTATTTACGGTCACTATGGCTACACCTTC.

J is TRBJ2-1 and V is TRBV18, with 9 nucleotides matching TRBD2. V was clipped by 8 bases and J by 2 bases; unmatched bases: 4. The germline CDR1 and CDR2 sequences are KGHSH and LQKENI. The CDR3 covers 14 residues. The CDR3 sequence is CASTTSGTYNEQFF. For the CDR3, the DNA is TGTGCCAGCACGACTAGCGGAACCTACAATGAGCAGTTCTTC.

This chain links TRBV5-1 with TRBJ2-7; TRBD2 might be the D (5 bases). There are 17 residues in the CDR3. Trimming left V 3 bases short and J 0 bases short, with 19 bases between. CDR1 is SGHRS, CDR2 YFSETQ, per germline. CDR3 protein: CASSSLSGGRFSYEQYF. The CDR3 nucleotides are TGCGCCAGCAGCTCATTATCTGGCGGGCGTTTCTCCTACGAGCAGTACTTC.

This clone was observed once. The genes are TRBV5-6 and TRBJ1-5; D is perhaps TRBD1 (6 bases). CDR3 length equals 14 residues. From germline, CDR1 is SGHDT and CDR2 YYEEEE. Trimming pared 1 base from V and 6 bases from J, leaving 11 bases between. CDR3 loop: CASSLSSGAQPQHF. DNA for the CDR3: TGTGCCAGCAGCTTGTCGTCAGGGGCTCAGCCCCAGCATTTT.

The chain carries TRBV10-3 and TRBJ1-4, with a tentative D call TRBD1 (5 bases). CDR3 length: 16 residues. Trimming pared 10 bases from V and 11 bases from J, leaving 29 bases between. The germline CDR1 and CDR2 sequences are ENHRY and SYGVKD. As DNA, the CDR3 is TGTGCCACCGCGGCGGGGGGAGGACGGATCGGGGAGAAACTGTTTTTT. This translates into CATAAGGGRIGEKLFF.

The chain links TRBV5-1 to TRBJ2-3, with 15 bases matching TRBD2. In germline, CDR1 is SGHRS, CDR2 YFSETQ. This CDR3 comprises 19 residues. V lost 4 bases to trimming and J lost 4 bases; unmatched junction nucleotides: 13. CDR3: CASSVNPPGLAGGSDTQYF. For the CDR3, the DNA is TGCGCCAGCAGCGTGAACCCTCCGGGACTAGCGGGAGGATCAGATACGCAGTATTTT. Filled out from reference TRBV5-1 and TRBJ2-3, the complete variable domain reads KAGVTQTPRYLIKTRGQQVTLSCSPISGHRSVSWYQQTPGQGLQFLFEYFSETQRNKGNFPGRFSGRQFSNSRSEMNVSTLELGDSALYLCASSVNPPGLAGGSDTQYFGPGTRLTVL.

The V and J genes are TRBV20-1 and TRBJ2-7; TRBD2 might be the D (6 bases). Trimming cost V 3 bases and J 0 bases, with 9 bases left between them. The CDR3 consists of 13 residues. CDR1 is DFQATT, CDR2 SNEGSKA, per germline (reference sequence). The CDR3 bases are TGCAGTGCTAGTGACGGGAGCTCCTACGAGCAGTACTTC. Translated, it gives CSASDGSSYEQYF.

This sequence joins TRBV3-1 (or the pseudogene TRBV3-2) and TRBJ1-1; 12 bases fit TRBD1. Germline V gene sequence: CDR1 LGHDT, CDR2 YNNKEL (reference sequence). The V and J ends lost 5 bases and 6 bases, in that order; junction bases with no gene match: 10. The CDR3 length is 16 residues. The DNA of the CDR3 is TGTGCCAGCAGCGTCGGGACAGGGGGCCGGGAATCTGAAGCTTTCTTT. Amino acid sequence: CASSVGTGGRESEAFF.

This chain connects TRBV7-9 to TRBJ1-5; TRBD1 might be the D (5 bases). Trimming pared 8 bases from V and 7 bases from J, leaving 15 bases between. Germline V gene lookup returns CDR1 SEHNR and CDR2 FQNEAQ (reference sequence). CDR3 length equals 13 residues. Written as DNA, the CDR3 is TGTGCCAGCTCTGGGGGGTCGAGGCAGCCCCAGCATTTT. Encoded protein: CASSGGSRQPQHF.

The chain combines TRBV19 with TRBJ1-1; 7 nucleotides align to TRBD1. Germline V gene lookup returns CDR1 LNHDA and CDR2 SQIVND (reference sequence). Trimming cost V 6 bases and J 1 base; bases outside gene matches: 5. This CDR3 region has 14 residues. The CDR3 loop is CASSGDRANTEAFF. The CDR3 DNA reads TGTGCCAGTAGCGGAGACAGGGCGAACACTGAAGCTTTCTTT.

There are many counts of this clone. The chain links TRBV7-8 to TRBJ2-7; D is possibly TRBD1 (5 bases). The CDR3 covers 13 residues. The germline gives CDR1 SGHVS, CDR2 FQNEAQ. V lost 1 base and J lost 5, with 9 bases in between. Here the CDR3 DNA reads TGTGCCAGCAGCTTAGTAACCAGGGACGAGCAGTACTTC. Residues: CASSLVTRDEQYF.

The sample holds one count of this clone. The chain links TRBV7-6 to TRBJ2-7; 8 positions match TRBD2. Germline CDR1 and CDR2: SGHVS and FNYEAQ. V lost 5 bases to trimming and J lost 6 bases; unmatched junction nucleotides: 15. The CDR3 consists of 16 residues. The CDR3 reads CASSPADRAGDGEQYF. CDR3 coding DNA: TGTGCCAGCAGCCCAGCAGATCGAGCGGGAGATGGCGAGCAGTACTTC.

This clone was detected a few times. The J gene is TRBJ2-2, the V gene TRBV4-1; maybe TRBD2 (5 bases). Germline V gene sequence: CDR1 MGHRA, CDR2 YSYEKL. This CDR3 is 16 amino acids long. V lost 6 bases to trimming and J lost 3 bases, with 17 bases between them. This chain's CDR3 is CASRHRPVRDTGELFF. The CDR3 DNA is TGCGCCAGCAGGCACCGGCCGGTGAGGGACACCGGGGAGCTGTTTTTT.

The chain carries TRBV7-9 and TRBJ2-3, with TRBD1 as a possible D gene (5 bases). The V end lost 3 bases, the J end lost 5 bases, and 9 bases lay between the germline ends. The CDR3 loop spans 13 amino acids. Germline values: CDR1 SEHNR, CDR2 FQNEAQ (reference sequence). This CDR3 reads CASSLSGQDTQYF. The CDR3 region has the DNA TGTGCCAGCAGCTTGTCAGGGCAAGATACGCAGTATTTT.

The chain recombines TRBV4-1 with TRBJ1-4; D unresolved. Germline V gives CDR1 MGHRA, CDR2 YSYEKL. The V and J ends lost 1 base and 15 bases respectively, with 15 bases between them. The CDR3 sequence is 13 residues long. The CDR3 here is CASSQVDEGQVFF. In nucleotides, the CDR3 is TGCGCCAGCAGCCAAGTAGACGAAGGGCAAGTGTTTTTT.

The DNA of the CDR3 is TGTGCCAGCAGCTTTGACCCGGAGACCCAGTACTTC. The encoded protein is CASSFDPETQYF. This chain links TRBV11-3 with TRBJ2-5; D gene unclear. This CDR3 comprises 12 residues. Looked up from germline, CDR1 is SGHNT and CDR2 is YENEEA. V lost 3 bases and J lost 5, with 7 bases in between.

The chain uses TRBV9 and TRBJ2-1; TRBD1 might be the D (7 bases). V was cut by 3 bases and J by 4 bases, with 17 bases left in between. The CDR3 is 16 residues long. The germline V gene has CDR1 SGDLS and CDR2 YYNGEE. The CDR3 spells CASSAEGARVYNEQFF. CDR3 sequence (DNA): TGTGCCAGCAGCGCGGAGGGGGCGCGGGTATACAATGAGCAGTTCTTC. Variable domain in full (rest from reference TRBV9 and TRBJ2-1): DSGVTQTPKHLITATGQRVTLRCSPRSGDLSVYWYQQSLDQGLQFLIQYYNGEERAKGNILERFSAQQFPDLHSELNLSSLELGDSALYFCASSAEGARVYNEQFFGPGTRLTVL.

The rearrangement uses TRBV3-1 (or the pseudogene TRBV3-2) and TRBJ2-7; D is possibly TRBD1 (6 bases). The ends were cut back, 3 bases at V and 5 bases at J, with 20 bases in the middle. CDR3 length: 16 amino acids. Germline V lookup: CDR1 LGHDT, CDR2 YNNKEL (reference sequence). The CDR3 is CASSQASQGPLDEQYF. The CDR3 nucleotides read TGTGCCAGCAGCCAGGCATCGCAGGGGCCGTTAGACGAGCAGTACTTC.

The sample holds a few counts of this clone. The chain combines TRBV19 with TRBJ2-1, with 9 bases matching TRBD1. Germline CDR1 and CDR2: LNHDA and SQIVND (reference sequence). This CDR3 comprises 17 residues. The trim removed 4 bases at V and 10 bases at J, leaving 17 bases unmatched. This CDR3 is CASSTQTGTGPLKEQFF. The CDR3, as DNA: TGTGCCAGTAGTACTCAGACCGGGACAGGGCCTTTGAAGGAGCAGTTCTTC.